Included here is one T cell receptor beta chain sequence, with context. Its antigen is as yet unknown. CDR1 and CDR2 from the germline V gene are MGHRA and YSYEKL. This CDR3 is 14 amino acids long. TRB cDNA was prepared as libraries by UMI-labeled 5' RACE. After re-calling the 5' RACE reads, TCRdb lists one entry per CDR3 protein, DNA absent. The specimen's table records 150,000 to 180,000 distinct CDR3 sequences. The data were obtained in a study of CXCR3-negative and CXCR3-positive naive CD8 T cells. Study findings and constraints: Hydrophobicity was higher for TRB CDR3s found in CXCR3-positive naive cells than in CXCR3-negative naive cells.

This sequence originates from a human donor in good health. Some clones in this sample may be carry-over from other donors' samples. V gene TRBV4-1 combines with J gene TRBJ2-7; the D call of TRBD1 rests on TCRdb alone, since no DNA is present to check it. Sequences were obtained from naive CXCR3+ CD8+ T cells from blood. The subset: CD45RO-CCR7+CD27+CD95- naive CD8+ T cells expressing CXCR3 (TNR3+). Here the CDR3 reads CASSQDRQTYEQYF.